One sample yielded the 26 T cell receptor beta chains listed below, sequenced in a study of T-cell memory formation after mild COVID-19. TCRdb ran MiXCR on the 5' RACE reads and lists one entry per CDR3 protein. Of approximately 580,000 distinct CDR3 sequences listed, about 20% are singletons. Sequencing was done on a sample of PBMCs or a T cell subset sorted from them (not recorded which). These receptors originate from an adult woman who had mild COVID-19 (a few samples of this study predate the infection). Cell type and time point are not known.

This clonotype was observed a few times. The chain recombines TRBV5-1 with TRBJ1-1; D unclear. Trimming stripped 2 bases from V and 4 bases from J, with 12 bases between. The CDR3 totals 14 residues. Germline V lookup: CDR1 SGHRS, CDR2 YFSETQ. CDR3 region: CASSFGVASTEAFF. In DNA, the CDR3 is TGCGCCAGCAGCTTTGGGGTAGCGAGCACTGAAGCTTTCTTT. Variable domain in full (rest from reference TRBV5-1 and TRBJ1-1): KAGVTQTPRYLIKTRGQQVTLSCSPISGHRSVSWYQQTPGQGLQFLFEYFSETQRNKGNFPGRFSGRQFSNSRSEMNVSTLELGDSALYLCASSFGVASTEAFFGQGTRLTVV.

This clonotype was detected only a few times. The rearrangement uses TRBV24-1 and TRBJ2-2; TRBD2 matches at 11 bases. Unmatched junction bases numbered 7, after V lost 12 bases and J lost 5 bases. The CDR3 is 14 residues long. Germline V gives CDR1 KGHDR, CDR2 SFDVKD. CDR3 nucleotides: TGTGCCGCCCAGCTAGCGGGAGGAACCGGGGAGCTGTTTTTT. Its translation is CAAQLAGGTGELFF.

The chain recombines TRBV19 with TRBJ2-1; D possibly corresponds to TRBD2 (6 bases). This CDR3 has 16 residues. Germline V lookup: CDR1 LNHDA, CDR2 SQIVND (reference sequence). Deletions cut 7 bases from V and 2 bases from J, with 18 bases between. The CDR3 DNA reads TGTGCCAGTACCCTCAACGGAGGGGCGACCTACAATGAGCAGTTCTTC. This codes for CASTLNGGATYNEQFF. Drawing the rest from reference TRBV19 and TRBJ2-1, the complete variable domain is DGGITQSPKYLFRKEGQNVTLSCEQNLNHDAMYWYRQDPGQGLRLIYYSQIVNDFQKGDIAEGYSVSREKKESFPLTVTSAQKNPTAFYLCASTLNGGATYNEQFFGPGTRLTVL.

In this sample, this clonotype turned up a few times. The V and J genes are TRBV4-2 and TRBJ1-5; 12 bases agree with TRBD1. With 1 base clipped from V and 6 bases from J, the junction kept 10 bases outside the gene matches. Looked up from germline, CDR1 is LGHNA and CDR2 is YNFKEQ. This CDR3 is built from 18 residues. The CDR3 is CASSQVPGQGAGFQPQHF. The CDR3 coding sequence is TGTGCCAGCAGCCAAGTACCGGGACAGGGGGCGGGCTTTCAGCCCCAGCATTTT.

The V call is TRBV5-1, the J call TRBJ2-7; a weak D match, TRBD1 (7 bases). Trimming took off 3 bases at V and 3 bases at J, with 16 bases between the two ends. Per germline, CDR1 SGHRS and CDR2 YFSETQ. This CDR3 has 15 residues. The CDR3 sequence is CASSWTQGGDYEQYF. CDR3 nucleotide sequence: TGCGCCAGCAGCTGGACCCAGGGGGGAGACTACGAGCAGTACTTC.

The chain recombines TRBV15 with TRBJ1-1; 8 bases fit TRBD1. Germline V gene data show CDR1 as LNHNV and CDR2 as YYDKDF (reference sequence). The V segment lost 1 base and the J segment 1 base; nucleotides outside the gene matches: 8. CDR3 length equals 17 residues. This chain's CDR3 is CATSRGIQGARNTEAFF. The CDR3, as DNA: TGTGCCACCAGCAGAGGCATCCAGGGGGCGAGGAACACTGAAGCTTTCTTT. Full variable domain (outside the CDR3, taken from reference TRBV15 and TRBJ1-1): DAMVIQNPRYQVTQFGKPVTLSCSQTLNHNVMYWYQQKSSQAPKLLFHYYDKDFNNEADTPDNFQSRRPNTSFCFLDIRSPGLGDTAMYLCATSRGIQGARNTEAFFGQGTRLTVV.

This clonotype was detected only a few times. The rearrangement uses TRBV21-1 and TRBJ2-4; TRBD1, the table's D call, was not compared with the DNA. TRBV21-1 is a pseudogene locus. This CDR3 region has 17 residues. CDR3 protein: CASSKVPTGIAKNIQYF. CDR3 sequence (DNA): TGTGCCAGCAGCAAGGTTCCGACAGGGATAGCCAAAAACATTCAGTACTTC.

V and J are TRBV7-2 and TRBJ2-7; 7 nucleotides align to TRBD1. CDR3 size: 13 residues. Germline CDR1 is SGHTA and CDR2 is FQGNSA. V gave up 5 bases and J gave up 3 bases; unmatched junction bases: 4. CDR3 in DNA: TGTGCCAGCAGCCAGGGACAGCTCTACGAGCAGTACTTC. Translated, it gives CASSQGQLYEQYF. The variable domain in full, completed from reference TRBV7-2 and TRBJ2-7, reads GAGVSQSPSNKVTEKGKDVELRCDPISGHTALYWYRQSLGQGLEFLIYFQGNSAPDKSGLPSDRFSAERTGGSVSTLTIQRTQQEDSAVYLCASSQGQLYEQYFGPGTRLTVT.

This clonotype was counted ten times or more. The chain couples TRBV5-1 to TRBJ2-1; 10 bases are a match to TRBD2. With V trimmed by 0 bases and J by 4 bases, 4 bases remained unmatched. The length of the CDR3 is 16 residues. The V gene's germline CDR1 is SGHRS and CDR2 YFSETQ. CDR3 DNA sequence: TGCGCCAGCAGCTTGGCTCCTAGCGGGGGATACAATGAGCAGTTCTTC. The encoded protein is CASSLAPSGGYNEQFF.

This clonotype was observed a few times. J is TRBJ2-2 and V is TRBV5-1; D perhaps matches TRBD1 (6 bases). In germline, CDR1 is SGHRS, CDR2 YFSETQ. There are 16 residues in the CDR3. V lost 4 bases and J 1 base, leaving 14 bases between the germline ends. In nucleotides, the CDR3 is TGCGCCAGCAGCCCCGCCGCGACAGGGAACACCGGGGAGCTGTTTTTT. Its translation: CASSPAATGNTGELFF.

The rearrangement joins TRBV21-1 to TRBJ2-1; the table gives TRBD1 as D, unverified against the DNA. TRBV21-1 is listed as a pseudogene. The CDR3 is 15 residues long. CDR3 DNA sequence: TGTGCCAGCAGCAATAACAGGGGGCGTTCCAATCTCCAGTTCTTC. This gives the protein CASSNNRGRSNLQFF.

This clonotype was detected only a few times. The V and J genes are TRBV28 and TRBJ2-7, with 9 positions matching TRBD2. V lost 3 bases to trimming and J lost 3 bases; unmatched junction nucleotides: 6. Germline CDR1 and CDR2: MDHEN and SYDVKM. This CDR3 spans 15 amino acids. Written as DNA, the CDR3 is TGTGCCAGCAGTTTTCCGACTAGCGGATACTACGAGCAGTACTTC. This sequence encodes CASSFPTSGYYEQYF.

This clonotype was seen a handful of times. The CDR3 sequence is CATSGGLGQTGELFF. The CDR3 coding sequence is TGTGCCACCAGTGGCGGACTAGGGCAAACCGGGGAGCTGTTTTTT. The V and J genes are TRBV24-1 and TRBJ2-2, with 7 bases aligning to TRBD2. Losses at the gene ends were 5 bases for V and 5 bases for J; bases not matched to a gene: 7. This CDR3 is built from 15 residues. Germline-derived CDR1 and CDR2 are KGHDR and SFDVKD.

This clonotype was recorded a few times. The genes are TRBV4-2 and TRBJ2-3; the match to TRBD1 covers 9 bases. This CDR3 is built from 14 residues. Germline trimming cut 3 bases from V and 5 bases from J; bases unmatched to any gene: 3. Germline lookup yields CDR1 LGHNA and CDR2 YNFKEQ. The CDR3 nucleotides are TGTGCCAGCAGCCAGGACAGGGGCAAAGATACGCAGTATTTT. This sequence encodes CASSQDRGKDTQYF.

This clonotype has only one observation. This chain uses TRBV11-3 with TRBJ2-1; 7 bases are a match to TRBD2. CDR3 length: 13 amino acids. Germline CDR1 SGHNT, CDR2 YENEEA. Losses at the gene ends were 1 base for V and 9 bases for J; bases not matched to a gene: 3. The CDR3 DNA sequence: TGTGCCAGCAGCTTAGGGGACTACTCTGAGCAGTTCTTC. Residues: CASSLGDYSEQFF.

This clonotype was counted at least ten times. V usage is TRBV3-1 and J usage is TRBJ2-3; D possibly corresponds to TRBD2 (6 bases). Germline V gene lookup returns CDR1 LGHDT and CDR2 YNNKEL (reference sequence). This CDR3 has 13 residues. The V end lost 1 base, the J end lost 4 bases, and 6 bases lay between the germline ends. The CDR3 DNA reads as TGTGCCAGCAGCCAAGGCGGGGCAGATACGCAGTATTTT. Translation: CASSQGGADTQYF.

In this sample, this clonotype turned up a few times. This chain connects TRBV6-2 or TRBV6-3 to TRBJ2-1; perhaps TRBD2 as D (5 bases). The CDR3 is 20 residues long. Trimming left V 2 bases short and J 1 base short, with 24 bases between. Per the germline V gene, CDR1 is MNHEY and CDR2 is SVGEGT. CDR3 residues: CASSYVDSIGPSLSYNEQFF. The CDR3 nucleotides are TGTGCCAGCAGTTACGTGGACTCAATAGGCCCCTCGCTGTCCTACAATGAGCAGTTCTTC.

This clonotype has a handful of counts. This sequence joins TRBV7-9 and TRBJ2-7, with D unresolved. Trimming removed 3 bases at V and 2 bases at J, with 14 bases between. This CDR3 has 15 amino acids. Germline V CDR1 and CDR2: SEHNR, FQNEAQ (reference sequence). Here the CDR3 reads CASSFSEAETYEQYF. CDR3 coding DNA: TGTGCCAGCAGCTTTAGTGAGGCAGAAACCTACGAGCAGTACTTC.

This chain joins TRBV5-1 and TRBJ2-1, with TRBD2 identical over 8 bases. This CDR3 is 16 amino acids long. From germline, CDR1 is SGHRS and CDR2 YFSETQ. With 3 bases clipped from V and 4 bases from J, the junction kept 9 bases outside the gene matches. The CDR3 loop reads CASSSGGGALYNEQFF. CDR3 sequence (DNA): TGCGCCAGCAGCTCGGGGGGGGGCGCCCTGTACAATGAGCAGTTCTTC.

The chain recombines TRBV7-9 with TRBJ2-1; D possibly corresponds to TRBD2 (6 bases). CDR1 is SEHNR, CDR2 FQNEAQ, per germline (reference sequence). The CDR3 totals 14 residues. V was trimmed by 5 bases and J by 5 bases, leaving 13 bases between them. The CDR3, as DNA: TGTGCCAGCAGCCCCGGGACTCTACACAATGAGCAGTTCTTC. It codes for CASSPGTLHNEQFF.

The V and J genes are TRBV20-1 and TRBJ2-1, with 13 bases lining up with TRBD2. V gave up 0 bases and J gave up 0 bases; unmatched junction bases: 11. From germline, CDR1 is DFQATT and CDR2 SNEGSKA (reference sequence). The CDR3 contains 20 residues. CDR3 sequence (DNA): TGCAGTGCTAGAGAACCCCAACTAGCGGGAGGGTCCTACTCCTACAATGAGCAGTTCTTC. Residues: CSAREPQLAGGSYSYNEQFF.

This clonotype was seen more than once but under ten times. This chain connects TRBV6-1 to TRBJ1-2, with D perhaps matching TRBD1 (6 bases). CDR3 length equals 14 residues. Germline CDR1 and CDR2: MNHNS and SASEGT. The germline V and J ends were trimmed by 8 bases and 2 bases, with 15 bases remaining between them. The chain's CDR3 is CASHTGFINYGYTF. CDR3 nucleotide sequence: TGTGCCAGCCATACAGGGTTCATCAACTATGGCTACACCTTC.

This clonotype was seen a few times. The chain carries TRBV6-5 and TRBJ2-5; the match to TRBD1 covers 7 bases. Germline V gives CDR1 MNHEY, CDR2 SVGAGI. With 0 bases clipped from V and 8 bases from J, the junction kept 12 bases outside the gene matches. The CDR3 is made up of 16 amino acids. The CDR3 loop reads CASSYSDSRGIGTQYF. CDR3 bases: TGTGCCAGCAGTTACTCGGACTCCAGGGGGATAGGAACCCAGTACTTC.

This clonotype appeared a few times. The V and J genes are TRBV7-9 and TRBJ2-7, with TRBD1 matching over 10 bases. Germline V CDR1 and CDR2: SEHNR, FQNEAQ (reference sequence). With 4 bases clipped from V and 3 bases from J, the junction kept 9 bases outside the gene matches. The CDR3 spans 16 residues. The CDR3 DNA reads TGTGCCAGCAGCTCCAGAGCTGGGACAGGGGACTACGAGCAGTACTTC. It specifies CASSSRAGTGDYEQYF.

This chain links TRBV12-3 or TRBV12-4 with TRBJ2-5; perhaps TRBD2 as D (5 bases). The V and J ends lost 6 bases and 1 base respectively, with 6 bases between them. The CDR3 is 12 residues long. The CDR3 region is CASRGAQETQYF. The CDR3 DNA is TGTGCCAGCAGGGGAGCCCAAGAGACCCAGTACTTC.

The J gene is TRBJ1-2, the V gene TRBV25-1; D remains ambiguous. Germline assignment: CDR1 MGHDK and CDR2 SYGVNS. The CDR3 totals 12 residues. The V end was cut by 5 bases, the J end by 7 bases, with 11 bases between. The CDR3 here is CASSLGGRGYTF. The CDR3 nucleotides read TGTGCCAGCAGTTTGGGAGGCCGTGGCTACACCTTC.